Listed here are 28 T cell receptor beta chains from one sample, sequenced in a study of control samples from healthy donors and cancer patients. The protocol was immunoSEQ multiplex PCR, while the TCRdb copy is restricted to in-frame clones and leaves out a portion. This table has tens of thousands of clones, about 89% appearing once. The sample was PBMCs. These receptors were taken from a woman aged 50 to 65 with colorectal cancer.

The chain recombines TRBV3-1 (or the pseudogene TRBV3-2) with TRBJ1-1, with TRBD1 identical over 7 bases. Germline loops: CDR1 LGHDT, CDR2 YNNKEL (reference sequence). The CDR3 loop spans 15 amino acids. V was pared by 4 bases and J by 4 bases, with 9 bases of the junction left unmatched. CDR3 in DNA: TGTGCCAGCAGCCCCCAGACAGGGAATCCCACTGAAGCTTTCTTT. Its protein is CASSPQTGNPTEAFF.

The rearrangement links TRBV7-8 to TRBJ1-5, with TRBD1 identical over 9 bases. Germline values: CDR1 SGHVS, CDR2 FQNEAQ. The trim removed 5 bases at V and 1 base at J, leaving 6 bases unmatched. The CDR3 sequence is 16 residues long. CDR3 nucleotide sequence: TGTGCCAGCAGCATACAGGGGGCTATGAGCAATCAGCCCCAGCATTTT. This codes for CASSIQGAMSNQPQHF.

The gene calls are TRBV30 and TRBJ1-1, with D possibly matching TRBD1 (5 bases). The ends were cut back, 3 bases at V and 4 bases at J, with 12 bases in the middle. Germline CDR1 and CDR2: GTSNPN and SVGIG (reference sequence). There are 13 residues in the CDR3. CDR3 region: CAWSRGVGTEAFF. The CDR3 bases are TGTGCCTGGAGCCGAGGGGTTGGCACTGAAGCTTTCTTT.

The chain links TRBV30 to TRBJ2-5; D gene unclear. CDR3 length equals 13 residues. Germline V gene data show CDR1 as GTSNPN and CDR2 as SVGIG (reference sequence). V lost 4 bases and J lost 7, with 16 bases in between. The CDR3 protein is CAWKGMASGTQYF. Written as DNA, the CDR3 is TGTGCCTGGAAAGGGATGGCCTCCGGGACCCAGTACTTC.

The J gene is TRBJ1-5, the V gene TRBV6-1; D is undetermined. The CDR3 is 13 amino acids. Between the trimmed V and J ends, which lost 2 bases and 6 bases, there was a span of 8 bases. Germline loops: CDR1 MNHNS, CDR2 SASEGT. The CDR3 sequence: CASSELGTQPQHF. CDR3 DNA: TGTGCCAGCAGTGAATTGGGAACTCAGCCCCAGCATTTT.

In this sample, this clone turned up a few times. Other DNA sequences in the same sample also yield this CDR3. The gene calls are TRBV5-1 and TRBJ2-1; TRBD1 might be the D (6 bases). In germline, CDR1 is SGHRS, CDR2 YFSETQ. The V end was cut by 2 bases, the J end by 3 bases, with 6 bases between. The CDR3 runs to 13 residues. The CDR3 sequence: CASSLQGYNEQFF. The CDR3 DNA reads TGCGCCAGCAGCTTACAGGGCTACAATGAGCAGTTCTTC.

This chain links TRBV7-3 with TRBJ2-2, with 10 bases matching TRBD2. The junction had 4 bases not matched to a gene; V was cut back by 0 bases and J by 6 bases. This CDR3 has 16 amino acids. Germline values: CDR1 SGHTA, CDR2 FQGTGA. CDR3 amino acids: CASSLTGTSVSGELFF. The CDR3 DNA follows: TGTGCCAGCAGCTTAACGGGGACTAGCGTCTCCGGGGAGCTGTTTTTT.

This chain links TRBV4-2 with TRBJ1-2; 11 positions agree with TRBD1. The germline V gene encodes CDR1 LGHNA and CDR2 YNFKEQ. The V gene end was trimmed by 0 bases and the J gene end by 6 bases; junction bases not matched to a gene: 6. The CDR3 sequence is 16 residues long. CDR3 bases: TGTGCCAGCAGCCAAGATAGGTGGGGACAGGGGGATGGCTACACCTTC. This codes for CASSQDRWGQGDGYTF.

This clone was seen just once. DNA of the CDR3: TGTGCCAGCAGCGTAGATTCCGGGGGCTATGGCTACACCTTC. Its translation is CASSVDSGGYGYTF. This sequence joins TRBV9 and TRBJ1-2; D is perhaps TRBD1 (5 bases). Trimming took 0 bases from V and 4 from J, leaving 10 bases between them. From germline, CDR1 is SGDLS and CDR2 YYNGEE. This CDR3 spans 14 amino acids.

This sequence joins TRBV9 and TRBJ1-3; a possible D gene is TRBD1 (6 bases). CDR3 size: 15 residues. V was shortened by 4 bases and J by 3 bases, with 14 bases between the two germline ends. Per germline, CDR1 SGDLS and CDR2 YYNGEE. This CDR3 reads CASSPRRGSGNTIYF. CDR3 coding DNA: TGTGCCAGCAGCCCCCGAAGGGGGAGTGGAAACACCATATATTTT.

This clone was observed a single time. The V and J genes are TRBV5-6 and TRBJ2-1; 11 bases map to TRBD2. Germline V gene sequence: CDR1 SGHDT, CDR2 YYEEEE. The ends lost 4 bases at V and 4 bases at J; junction bases unmatched: 7. CDR3 length equals 16 residues. The CDR3: CASSGLAGGRYNEQFF. The CDR3, as DNA: TGTGCCAGCAGCGGGTTAGCGGGGGGGCGTTACAATGAGCAGTTCTTC.

Here the CDR3 DNA reads TGTGCCAGCAGCCCCGGCTGGGCGGCTAGTGAGCAGTTCTTC. Encoded protein: CASSPGWAASEQFF. The genes are TRBV5-8 and TRBJ2-1; unclear D gene. CDR3 length equals 14 residues. Between the trimmed V and J ends, which lost 4 bases and 9 bases, there was a span of 17 bases. The germline V gene has CDR1 SGHTS and CDR2 YDEGEE.

The chain links TRBV5-1 to TRBJ2-2; D unresolved. CDR3 length: 13 residues. V was clipped by 5 bases and J by 6 bases, with 11 bases between them. CDR1 SGHRS and CDR2 YFSETQ come from the germline V gene. CDR3 sequence reads: CASRDDDSGELFF. The CDR3 DNA reads TGCGCCAGCAGGGATGACGACTCCGGGGAGCTGTTTTTT.

The table lists this clone with a count of one. The CDR3 bases are TGTGCCAGCAGTTTATGGAGGGGTTCTGGGGCCAACGTCCTGACTTTC. This codes for CASSLWRGSGANVLTF. V and J are TRBV27 and TRBJ2-6; TRBD2 is a possible D gene (6 bases). V dropped 1 base and J dropped 1 base, with 8 bases sitting between them. The CDR3 has 16 residues. Germline V gives CDR1 MNHEY, CDR2 SMNVEV (reference sequence). Filled out from reference TRBV27 and TRBJ2-6, the complete variable domain reads EAQVTQNPRYLITVTGKKLTVTCSQNMNHEYMSWYRQDPGLGLRQIYYSMNVEVTDKGDVPEGYKVSRKEKRNFPLILESPSPNQTSLYFCASSLWRGSGANVLTFGAGSRLTVL.

The chain recombines TRBV10-2 with TRBJ2-2, with TRBD2 identical over 8 bases. With 6 bases clipped from V and 8 bases from J, the junction kept 8 bases outside the gene matches. The CDR3 covers 14 residues. Germline-derived CDR1 and CDR2 are WSHSY and SAAADI. In DNA form, the CDR3 reads TGCGCCAGCAGCCGGGGACTAGAGTCAGGGGAGCTGTTTTTT. Translation gives CASSRGLESGELFF.

V is TRBV5-1 and J is TRBJ2-5; TRBD1 matches 10 bases. The CDR3 runs 14 residues. Losses at the gene ends were 4 bases for V and 5 bases for J; bases not matched to a gene: 5. From germline, CDR1 is SGHRS and CDR2 YFSETQ. The DNA for the CDR3 is TGCGCCAGCAGCCTGACAGGGGGCGGGGAGACCCAGTACTTC. It is translated as CASSLTGGGETQYF.

This chain joins TRBV5-1 and TRBJ1-1; 8 nucleotides agree with TRBD1. Germline values: CDR1 SGHRS, CDR2 YFSETQ. The CDR3 loop spans 12 amino acids. V lost 0 bases and J lost 10; bases outside the gene matches: 2. As DNA, the CDR3 is TGCGCCAGCAGCTTGGGGGGGACAGGAGCTTTCTTT. Protein product: CASSLGGTGAFF.

This clone came up once. The rearrangement uses TRBV5-1 and TRBJ2-6; 9 nucleotides match TRBD1. Germline lookup yields CDR1 SGHRS and CDR2 YFSETQ. The V and J ends lost 0 bases and 1 base, in that order; junction bases with no gene match: 5. The CDR3 extends over 18 amino acids. The CDR3 nucleotides are TGCGCCAGCAGCTTGGGTGGGACAGGGTATTCTGGGGCCAACGTCCTGACTTTC. Protein product: CASSLGGTGYSGANVLTF. Looking up the rest from reference TRBV5-1 and TRBJ2-6 gives the full variable domain: KAGVTQTPRYLIKTRGQQVTLSCSPISGHRSVSWYQQTPGQGLQFLFEYFSETQRNKGNFPGRFSGRQFSNSRSEMNVSTLELGDSALYLCASSLGGTGYSGANVLTFGAGSRLTVL.

The V gene is TRBV5-5, the J gene TRBJ1-2; D unresolved. Germline assignment: CDR1 SGHKS and CDR2 YYEKEE (reference sequence). Trimming pared 5 bases from V and 1 base from J, leaving 12 bases between. The CDR3 covers 14 residues. The CDR3: CASSSGQDNYGYTF. The CDR3 coding sequence is TGTGCCAGCAGTTCTGGGCAGGATAACTATGGCTACACCTTC.

Turning to this clone: Relative to the germline gene, one junction end is altered; a read error may explain this. This sequence joins TRBV7-2 and TRBJ2-3; D unclear. In germline, CDR1 is SGHTA, CDR2 FQGNSA. The CDR3 loop spans 12 amino acids. The CDR3 coding sequence is TGTGCCACCAGCCCGGGCACAGATACGCAGTATTTT. Translated: CATSPGTDTQYF. The complete variable domain, with remaining parts taken from reference TRBV7-2 and TRBJ2-3, reads GAGVSQSPSNKVTEKGKDVELRCDPISGHTALYWYRQSLGQGLEFLIYFQGNSAPDKSGLPSDRFSAERTGGSVSTLTIQRTQQEDSAVYLCATSPGTDTQYFGPGTRLTVL.

This clone was found once. The CDR3 DNA reads as TGTGCCAGCAGTTCCAGTAGAGCTAACTATGGCTACACCTTC. It encodes CASSSSRANYGYTF. V and J are TRBV6-2 or TRBV6-3 and TRBJ1-2, with D hard to call. Per the germline V gene, CDR1 is MNHEY and CDR2 is SVGEGT. This CDR3 has 14 amino acids. Trimming cost V 4 bases and J 0 bases, with 9 bases left between them.

The J gene is TRBJ1-5, the V gene TRBV6-2 or TRBV6-3, with unresolved D. V lost 2 bases to trimming and J lost 6 bases, with 11 bases between them. Germline V CDR1 and CDR2: MNHEY, SVGEGT. The CDR3 has 14 amino acids. The CDR3 DNA sequence: TGTGCCAGCAGTTACGCGGATACCCTTCAGCCCCAGCATTTT. It translates to CASSYADTLQPQHF.

V and J are TRBV7-6 and TRBJ1-4, with D possibly TRBD1 on 6 matching bases. CDR3 length: 18 amino acids. V lost 1 base to trimming and J lost 0 bases, with 15 bases between them. Germline lookup yields CDR1 SGHVS and CDR2 FNYEAQ. The CDR3 DNA follows: TGTGCCAGCAGCTTAGGGGACACTTTTACTGCAACTAATGAAAAACTGTTTTTT. Encoded protein: CASSLGDTFTATNEKLFF. Using reference TRBV7-6 and TRBJ1-4 for the parts outside the CDR3, the full variable domain is GAGVSQSPRYKVTKRGQDVALRCDPISGHVSLYWYRQALGQGPEFLTYFNYEAQQDKSGLPNDRFSAERPEGSISTLTIQRTEQRDSAMYRCASSLGDTFTATNEKLFFGSGTQLSVL.

The V gene is TRBV7-2, the J gene TRBJ2-3, with D possibly called TRBD1 or TRBD2 (5 bases each). V dropped 5 bases and J dropped 6 bases, with 21 bases sitting between them. Germline loops: CDR1 SGHTA, CDR2 FQGNSA. This CDR3 is built from 16 residues. The DNA of the CDR3 is TGTGCCAGCAGCCGTGGTCGAGGGACCCTCACCGATACGCAGTATTTT. Its translation: CASSRGRGTLTDTQYF.

The chain couples TRBV6-2 or TRBV6-3 to TRBJ1-3; TRBD1 might be the D (5 bases). V lost 6 bases to trimming and J lost 3 bases, with 9 bases between them. This CDR3 has 13 amino acids. Looked up from germline, CDR1 is MNHEY and CDR2 is SVGEGT. CDR3 DNA sequence: TGTGCCAGCAGCGACAGCTTTGGAAACACCATATATTTT. Translated: CASSDSFGNTIYF.

The V and J genes are TRBV19 and TRBJ2-3; 9 nucleotides line up with TRBD2. V was pared by 4 bases and J by 1 base, with 3 bases of the junction left unmatched. Germline CDR1 and CDR2: LNHDA and SQIVND (reference sequence). The CDR3 spans 15 residues. The DNA of the CDR3 is TGTGCCAGTAGTAGCGGGGGGGCTGGCACAGATACGCAGTATTTT. Protein product: CASSSGGAGTDTQYF.

CDR3 sequence reads: CAWTNRAWGYTF. The CDR3 DNA sequence: TGTGCCTGGACAAACCGGGCATGGGGCTACACCTTC. This rearrangement joins TRBV30 to TRBJ1-2; D gene ambiguous. CDR1 is GTSNPN, CDR2 SVGIG, per germline (reference sequence). The CDR3 is 12 amino acids. V lost 4 bases, J lost 8 bases, and 14 bases lay in between.

The chain recombines TRBV30 with TRBJ1-2; 7 nucleotides agree with TRBD1. This CDR3 has 14 residues. Germline CDR1 and CDR2: GTSNPN and SVGIG (reference sequence). With V trimmed by 3 bases and J by 1 base, 5 bases remained unmatched. CDR3 amino acids: CAWRKQGGNYGYTF. CDR3 DNA sequence: TGTGCCTGGAGAAAGCAGGGGGGTAACTATGGCTACACCTTC.